Listed below are T cell receptor beta chains from one sample, sequenced in a study of T cells in Graves' hyperthyroidism and ophthalmopathy. From the multiplex PCR reads, TCRdb called clonotypes with MiXCR, one entry per CDR3 protein. This repertoire shows fewer than 400,000 distinct CDR3 sequences, around 25% found once; its top ten account for around four fifths. The sequenced sample was blood. The receptors originated from a man in his fifties with Graves' hyperthyroidism. Each CDR3 is given with its conserved first and last residue. D genes are given only for firm matches. Size is omitted from some rows. Given values are once, few, many or a class for expanded clones.

TRBV28,NA,TRBJ2-3,few,TGTGCCAGCAGACCACAGGGTACAGATACGCAGTATTTT,CASRPQGTDTQYF
TRBV2,NA,TRBJ2-3,few,TGTGCCAGCATAGGACAGATGGGTACAGATACGCAGTATTTT,CASIGQMGTDTQYF
TRBV7-3,NA,TRBJ2-1,NA,TGTGCCAGCAGCGTAGAACCGGGACTTTACAATGAGCAGTTCTTC,CASSVEPGLYNEQFF
TRBV11-2,NA,TRBJ2-2,few,TGTGCCAGCAGCCCTCAAACTGGACTAACCGGGGAGCTGTTTTTT,CASSPQTGLTGELFF
TRBV18,NA,TRBJ2-5,many,TGTGCCAGCTCACCGGGGAAAGAGACCCAGTACTTC,CASSPGKETQYF
TRBV28,NA,TRBJ2-6,many,TGTGCCAGCAGCCCTATTGGCGGTGGGGCCAACGTCCTGACTTTC,CASSPIGGGANVLTF
TRBV11-1,NA,TRBJ2-2,few,TGTGCCAGCCGTTTTGGACCCAGGGACGGGGAGCTGTTTTTT,CASRFGPRDGELFF
TRBV10-2,NA,TRBJ2-1,few,TGCGCCAGCAGAGATGACGGCAGCTCCTACAATGAGCAGTTCTTC,CASRDDGSSYNEQFF
TRBV12-5,NA,TRBJ2-2,few,TGTGCTAGTAGTTGGGGGATTGACACCGGGGAGCTGTTTTTT,CASSWGIDTGELFF
TRBV2,TRBD2,TRBJ2-7,many,TGTGCCAGCCACCCAGCAGTAGCGGGAAGGTACGAGCAGTACTTC,CASHPAVAGRYEQYF
TRBV14,NA,TRBJ2-5,few,TGTGCCAGCAGCCAAGATTGGAACGGGAAAGAGACCCAGTACTTC,CASSQDWNGKETQYF
TRBV7-9,NA,TRBJ2-5,few,TGTGCCAGCAGCTTCGGGACACGCGAGACCCAGTACTTC,CASSFGTRETQYF
TRBV7-8,NA,TRBJ1-1,many,TGTGCCAGCAGCGGCCCGGGACGGGACACTGAAGCTTTCTTT,CASSGPGRDTEAFF
TRBV20-1,NA,TRBJ2-5,once,TGCAGTGCTAGGGCACCTCAAGAGACCCAGTACTTC,CSARAPQETQYF
TRBV12-3/TRBV12-4,TRBD2,TRBJ2-1,few,TGTGCCAGCAGTTTCGAGTCTTGGGGGACTAGCGGGAGCGGAGAGCAGTTCTTC,CASSFESWGTSGSGEQFF
TRBV7-3,TRBD2,TRBJ2-1,NA,TGTGCCAGCAGCTCTAAGGCCCGGCTAGCGGGAGGGCCCCTCTCCTACAATGAGCAGTTCTTC,CASSSKARLAGGPLSYNEQFF
TRBV7-3,TRBD2,TRBJ2-2,NA,TGTGCCAGCAGCTTAACGTTTACTAGCGGGCACGGGGAGCTGTTTTTT,CASSLTFTSGHGELFF
TRBV24-1,NA,TRBJ1-2,few,TGTGCCACCTCCCCTGGGGGAAACTATGGCTACACCTTC,CATSPGGNYGYTF
TRBV29-1,TRBD2,TRBJ2-7,NA,TGCAGCTGTGCCGGGACTAGCGACTCCTACGAGCAGTACTTC,CSCAGTSDSYEQYF
TRBV6-4,TRBD1,TRBJ2-1,NA,TGTGCCAGCAGTACCCCGACAGGGTTATACAATGAGCAGTTATTC,CASSTPTGLYNEQLF
TRBV11-2,NA,TRBJ2-3,NA,TGTGCCAGCAGCACACAGGGTCACACAGATACGCAGTATTTT,CASSTQGHTDTQYF
TRBV28,NA,TRBJ1-1,many,TGTGCCAGCAGTTACTTAACCGGGCCCGAGGGTATGAGTGAAGCTTTCTTT,CASSYLTGPEGMSEAFF
TRBV6-1,TRBD2,TRBJ2-7,many,TGTGCCAGCAGTGACCTAGCGGGAGAGTCCTACGAGCAGTACTTC,CASSDLAGESYEQYF
TRBV6-1,NA,TRBJ2-5,NA,TGTGCCAGCCTTGAGGCGGGCCGCGAGACCCAGTACTTC,CASLEAGRETQYF
TRBV19,TRBD1,TRBJ1-5,few,TGTGCCAGTAGTATGGTAGGGGGAACAGGGGGCGCAGGTCAGCCCCAGCATTTT,CASSMVGGTGGAGQPQHF
TRBV6-1,NA,TRBJ2-1,few,TGTGCCAGCAGTATAGGGACGGCCTTCGTCTTC,CASSIGTAFVF
TRBV28,NA,TRBJ2-1,many,TGTGCCAGCACGTTAGCGCAACTTAATGAGCAGTTCTTC,CASTLAQLNEQFF
TRBV20-1,NA,TRBJ1-1,NA,TGCAGTGCTAGGGGGGGACCATTGAACACTGAAGCTTTCTTT,CSARGGPLNTEAFF
TRBV18,TRBD1,TRBJ2-5,few,TGTGCCAGCTCACCACGACCGGGACAGGTAGGAGAGACCCAGTACTTC,CASSPRPGQVGETQYF
TRBV12-3/TRBV12-4,NA,TRBJ1-1,few,TGTGCCAGCAGTCCCCGGGACGTAGGATCCAAAGCTTTCTTT,CASSPRDVGSKAFF
TRBV11-2,NA,TRBJ2-1,many,TGTGCCAGCAGCTCGGGGCTAGGGAATGAGCAGTTCTTC,CASSSGLGNEQFF
TRBV7-3,NA,TRBJ2-1,NA,TGTGCCAGCAGCGTATCACGGGACCCCAGGAGAGAGCAGTTCTTC,CASSVSRDPRREQFF
TRBV24-1,NA,TRBJ2-2,NA,TGTGCCACCTTAGCGGAGAACACCGGGGAGCTGTTTTTT,CATLAENTGELFF
TRBV11-3,TRBD1,TRBJ2-1,many,TGTGCCAGCAGCTTAGGAGGGGACAGGTCCTACAATGAGCAGTTCTTC,CASSLGGDRSYNEQFF
TRBV27,TRBD2,TRBJ2-1,NA,TGTGCCAGTACCGGGACTAGCGGGAGGATGGAGCAGTTCTTC,CASTGTSGRMEQFF
TRBV7-3,NA,TRBJ2-7,few,TGTGCCAGCAGCTCTTTAGAGGATTCCTACGAGCAGTACTTC,CASSSLEDSYEQYF
TRBV3-1,NA,TRBJ2-1,NA,TGTGCCAGCAGTCTCCGGATGTTTGAGCAGTTCTTC,CASSLRMFEQFF
TRBV5-1,TRBD1,TRBJ1-6,few,TGCGCCAGCGGCGGACAGGGTGAGGGCTCCTATAATTCACCCCTCCACTTT,CASGGQGEGSYNSPLHF
TRBV18,NA,TRBJ2-1,few,TGTGCCAGCTCAGGGGCGAAGTCCTACAATGAGCAGTTCTTC,CASSGAKSYNEQFF
TRBV12-3/TRBV12-4,NA,TRBJ1-6,once,TGTGCCGAAAACCGGGCGGGTAATTCACCCCTCCACTTT,CAENRAGNSPLHF
TRBV11-2,NA,TRBJ2-7,NA,TGTGCCAGCAGCTTGAACAGTCCTAACGAGCAGTACTTC,CASSLNSPNEQYF
TRBV7-9,NA,TRBJ1-2,NA,TGTGCCACCTTCCAGGGCTCGGAGGGCTACACCTTC,CATFQGSEGYTF
TRBV3-1,NA,TRBJ1-2,NA,TGTGCCAGCAGCCACTCCGGGGAAGGAGGCTACACCTTC,CASSHSGEGGYTF
TRBV18,NA,TRBJ2-7,NA,TGTGCCAGCTCACCGAAAACAGGACGCTCCTACGAGCAGTACTTC,CASSPKTGRSYEQYF
TRBV20-1,NA,TRBJ2-7,few,TGCAGTGCGGAAGGCCTGAAGAGTACGAGAGAGCAGTACTTC,CSAEGLKSTREQYF
TRBV12-5,TRBD1,TRBJ2-5,few,TGTGCTAGTGGCCGGACAGGGTTTGAAGAGACCCAGTACTTC,CASGRTGFEETQYF
TRBV27,NA,TRBJ2-3,once,TGTGCCAGCAGTGACTCTATCCGCTCAGATACGCAGTATTTT,CASSDSIRSDTQYF